A selection of T cell receptor beta chains follows, all from one sample in a study of shared clonotypes between healthy human individuals. Some clones are missing from TCRdb's copy, which holds only in-frame ones; the method was immunoSEQ multiplex PCR. The sample records roughly 760,000 clones, over 65% being singletons. The specimen sequenced was memory CD4+ T cells sorted from blood. These receptors all stem from a woman aged 25-40 years in good health. Both conserved end residues are part of each CDR3. D genes are given only for firm matches. Part of the rows lack a size; the others show once, few, many or a class for expanded clones.

abundance	v_gene	j_gene	d_gene	CDR3nt	CDR3aa
-	TRBV7-9	TRBJ1-1	-	TGTGCCAGCAGCTTACCGGGGAAAGAAGCTTTCTTT	CASSLPGKEAFF
-	TRBV13	TRBJ2-7	TRBD1	TGTGCCAGCAGTTCACAGGGGGCCGACGAGCAGTACTTC	CASSSQGADEQYF
-	TRBV7-9	TRBJ2-7	TRBD1	TGTGCCAGCAGCTTAGAGGCGACAGGGGGCGAGCAGTACTTC	CASSLEATGGEQYF
-	TRBV6-5	TRBJ1-5	-	TGTGCCAGCAGGATTCGAACAGGAGCCCAGCCCCAGCATTTT	CASRIRTGAQPQHF
-	TRBV5-1	TRBJ1-2	-	TGCGCCAGCAGCCTACATCACCGGGACGCCAATCATGGCTACACCTTC	CASSLHHRDANHGYTF
-	TRBV7-9	TRBJ2-3	-	TGTGCCAGCAGCTTATGGCCCCCAGAGTTAGTGGGTGATACGCAGTATTTT	CASSLWPPELVGDTQYF
few	TRBV30	TRBJ2-7	TRBD1	TGTGCCTGGAGAGGAACGACAGGGAACTACGAGCAGTACTTC	CAWRGTTGNYEQYF
-	TRBV29-1	TRBJ2-1	-	TGCAGCGTTGCGGCGGGTGAGCAGTTCTTC	CSVAAGEQFF
-	TRBV7-2	TRBJ2-1	-	TGTGCCAGCAGCTGGGGCCGGGTTTGGGTTGAGCAGTTCTTC	CASSWGRVWVEQFF
few	TRBV7-8	TRBJ1-5	-	TGTGCCAGCAGCTTAGTTGGGAGGCCCGAGCAGCCCCAGCATTTT	CASSLVGRPEQPQHF
-	TRBV6-5	TRBJ1-1	-	TGTGCCAGCCGGGGACCGCGTGAAGCTTTCTTT	CASRGPREAFF
-	TRBV15	TRBJ1-1	-	TGTGCCACCAGCAGAGATCTTAGGAACACTGAAGCTTTCTTT	CATSRDLRNTEAFF
once	TRBV10-3	TRBJ2-1	TRBD2	TGTGCCACCCGGGAGGGGACCTACAATGAGCAGTTCTTC	CATREGTYNEQFF
-	TRBV6-1	TRBJ1-2	TRBD1	TGTGCCAGCAGCTTGGGACAGGAGAGCGGCTACACCTTC	CASSLGQESGYTF
-	TRBV25-1	TRBJ1-5	-	TGTGTCAGCAGTGCGGGGGGGATAGGCCACAATCAGCCCCAGCATTTT	CVSSAGGIGHNQPQHF
-	TRBV29-1	TRBJ1-4	-	TGCAGCGTTTACTCAACTAATGAAAAACTGTTTTTT	CSVYSTNEKLFF
-	TRBV5-6	TRBJ2-5	-	TGTGCCAGCAGCATAACAGGGAGGGTGGGAGAGACCCAGTACTTC	CASSITGRVGETQYF
-	TRBV19	TRBJ1-2	-	TGTGCCAGTAGTACGCACCAGGGAAGATATGGCTACACCTTC	CASSTHQGRYGYTF
-	TRBV2	TRBJ1-5	-	TGTGCCAGCAGTGAAGATGGACAGCCCCAGCATTTT	CASSEDGQPQHF
-	TRBV5-1	TRBJ2-2	-	TGCGCCAGCAGCTTTGGGGGATGGGAGCTGTTTTTT	CASSFGGWELFF
-	TRBV30	TRBJ1-2	-	TGTGCCTGGAGTGTTAGGGTGAACTATGGCTACACCTTC	CAWSVRVNYGYTF
-	TRBV4-1	TRBJ2-5	TRBD1	TGCGCCAGCAGCCAAGATGGGACAGCTATAGAGACCCAGTACTTC	CASSQDGTAIETQYF
-	TRBV27	TRBJ2-1	-	TGTGCCAGCAGTTCGAATAGCCTCGGGACCAATGAGCAGTTCTTC	CASSSNSLGTNEQFF
many	TRBV9	TRBJ2-2	TRBD2	TGTGCCAGCAGCGAGCGGGGAAACACCGGGGAGCTGTTTTTT	CASSERGNTGELFF
many	TRBV19	TRBJ2-3	TRBD2	TGTGCCAGCCGACTAGCGGGAGGGCCAAATACGCAGTATTTT	CASRLAGGPNTQYF
-	TRBV2	TRBJ1-2	-	TGTGCCAGCGGGGTTGCAGGGCGTCCTAACTATGGCTACACCTTC	CASGVAGRPNYGYTF
-	TRBV5-1	TRBJ2-1	TRBD2	TGCGCCAGCAGCCAAACTAGCGGGGCCTACAATGAGCAGTTCTTC	CASSQTSGAYNEQFF
many	TRBV9	TRBJ2-2	-	TGTGCCAGCAGCGTAGAAGGCGCGAACACCGGGGAGCTGTTTTTT	CASSVEGANTGELFF
-	TRBV5-1	TRBJ2-4	-	TGCGCCAGCAGCTCGCCGGTGGGTAACATTCAGTACTTC	CASSSPVGNIQYF
-	TRBV18	TRBJ2-3	-	TGTGCCAGCTCACCGCTTCAGGGAGGAGTGTATGGCACAGATACGCAGTATTTT	CASSPLQGGVYGTDTQYF
-	TRBV28	TRBJ2-1	TRBD2	TGTGCCACTACTAGCGGCAGCTCCTACAATGAGCAGTTCTTC	CATTSGSSYNEQFF
-	TRBV27	TRBJ2-3	-	TGTGCCAGCAGGCCGGTGAGGGGACTCACAGATACGCAGTATTTT	CASRPVRGLTDTQYF
-	TRBV6-1	TRBJ2-4	-	TGTGCCAGCAGTGACGTACTCTATGGAAACATTCAGTACTTC	CASSDVLYGNIQYF
-	TRBV6-6	TRBJ2-3	-	TGTGCCAGCAGTTACAAGATATCTGATACGCAGTATTTT	CASSYKISDTQYF
-	TRBV20-1	TRBJ1-4	-	TGCAGTGCCCCAGATAATGAAAAACTGTTTTTT	CSAPDNEKLFF
-	TRBV11-2	TRBJ2-7	TRBD2	TGTGCCAGCAGCTTGGCTCGAGCGGGGGCCTACGAGCAGTACTTC	CASSLARAGAYEQYF
once	TRBV18	TRBJ2-1	TRBD2	TGTGCCAGCTCACCACGTGTTAGCGGGCTATACAATGAGCAGTTCTTC	CASSPRVSGLYNEQFF
-	TRBV7-9	TRBJ2-3	TRBD2	TGTGCCAGCAGCTTAGTGGTTAGCACTAGCGGCACAGATACGCAGTATTTT	CASSLVVSTSGTDTQYF
-	TRBV28	TRBJ2-7	TRBD2	TGTGCCAGCGGAATCCCAAGCGGGATCTACGAGCAGTACTTC	CASGIPSGIYEQYF
few	TRBV4-1	TRBJ1-2	-	TGCGCCAGCAGCCAAGATTGGAACGGGGGCGCCGGGTATGGCTACACCTTC	CASSQDWNGGAGYGYTF
-	TRBV18	TRBJ2-2	-	TGTGCCAGCTCACCACCGGGGGGTAGGAGCACCGGGGAGCTGTTTTTT	CASSPPGGRSTGELFF
-	TRBV25-1	TRBJ2-5	TRBD1	TGTGCCAGCAGTGACCGCCCAGGGACAGGGCCCCAAGAGACCCAGTACTTC	CASSDRPGTGPQETQYF
once	TRBV6-5	TRBJ1-5	-	TGTGCCAGCAGTTACTCCGAAGCCCCCAATCAGCCCCAGCATTTT	CASSYSEAPNQPQHF
-	TRBV13	TRBJ2-1	TRBD2	TGTGCCAGCCGAACTAGCGGGAGGGCTAATGAGCAGTTCTTC	CASRTSGRANEQFF
-	TRBV18	TRBJ1-5	-	TGTGCCAGCTCAGCCGGGACGGATAATCAGCCCCAGCATTTT	CASSAGTDNQPQHF
-	TRBV27	TRBJ2-3	TRBD1	TGTGCCAGCAGACCCCCGTTCCGAGACAGGGACACAGATACGCAGTATTTT	CASRPPFRDRDTDTQYF
once	TRBV2	TRBJ2-3	TRBD2	TGTGCCAGCAGTGCTTCCACTAGCGGGCTCACGGATACGCAGTATTTT	CASSASTSGLTDTQYF
-	TRBV6-5	TRBJ1-2	-	TGTGCCAGCAGCTCGGACGTCCGAGCTTATGGCTACACCTTC	CASSSDVRAYGYTF
-	TRBV30	TRBJ2-5	TRBD1	TGTGCCTTTCGGTCCCTTGGGACAGGTCGGTCGGAGACCCAGTACTTC	CAFRSLGTGRSETQYF
-	TRBV23-1	TRBJ2-1	-	TGCGCCCCACCGGGGCTGGTTGCAGGGGCGTTCAATGAGCAGTTCTTC	CAPPGLVAGAFNEQFF
many	TRBV6-6	TRBJ2-1	TRBD2	TGTGCCAGCAGTTACTTACTAGCGGGAGTTGGAGGAGAGCAGTTCTTC	CASSYLLAGVGGEQFF